This TCR beta chain was sequenced in a study of human T cells and chemical hapten exposure. Indicated time point: patch test 2, 6 weeks after DPC sensitization. Treatment indicated: therapeutic diphenylcyclopropenone sensitization with weekly scalp DPC. TCRdb analysed the RACE reads with MiXCR anew, one entry per CDR3 protein. Altogether 110,000 to 150,000 distinct CDR3 sequences are present, 10% to 15% being singletons, with the ten largest covering less than 1.5%. V was pared by 1 base and J by 8 bases, with 8 bases of the junction left unmatched. This CDR3 is built from 15 residues. In its sample, this clonotype was seen many times.

The specimen was whole blood, collected in connection with sensitization to the hapten diphenylcyclopropenone (DPC). The gene calls are TRBV12-3 or TRBV12-4 and TRBJ2-1, with 7 nucleotides matching TRBD2. The TCR was taken from a woman between 50 and 59 years old with alopecia areata. Some clones in this sample may be carry-over from other donors' samples. The CDR3 sequence: CASSLVLAAFYEQFF. As DNA, the CDR3 is TGTGCCAGCAGTTTAGTCCTAGCGGCTTTTTATGAGCAGTTCTTC.